Detailed here is one TCR beta chain. What it recognizes is unknown. These data originate in a study of Ad26.COV2.S vaccination and SARS-CoV-2 variants. General study findings and limits: Vaccinated individuals (as opposed to placebo recipients) had higher spike-specific TCR breadth. People who got the vaccine or the placebo had similar non-spike TCR breadth.

Some clones are missing from TCRdb's copy, which holds only in-frame ones; the method was immunoSEQ multiplex PCR. There are 350,000 to 600,000 clones in the sample; about 89% occur only once, and around 1.6% lies in the top ten. The CDR3 runs to 13 residues. Germline values: CDR1 SGHDN, CDR2 FVKESK. V was shortened by 0 bases and J by 8 bases, with 7 bases between the two germline ends. Indicated treatment: 15 to 20 received Ad26.COV2.S at low or high dose, single or two shots; 5 received placebo; per-sample allocation not given. Sampling was done on day 63 after the first vaccine or placebo injection.

This specimen consisted of peripheral blood, obtained in a trial of Ad26.COV2.S vaccine versus placebo. The rearrangement links TRBV14 to TRBJ1-4; no clear D. This receptor was identified in a person aged 18-65 years who received the Ad26.COV2.S COVID-19 vaccine or a placebo. The CDR3 DNA reads TGTGCCAGCAGCCAAGAAAACTGGGAAAAACTGTTTTTT. Translation: CASSQENWEKLFF.